This T cell receptor (beta chain) was documented in a study of T cells in Graves' hyperthyroidism and ophthalmopathy (dated by TCRdb to 2018 to 2020). For context, the study as a whole: Peripheral blood was collected at initial diagnosis, before any treatment. The study also compared thyroid tissue and blood T-cell repertoires from about 6 Graves' hyperthyroidism patients. Whether ophthalmopathy could be predicted prospectively was tested in an independent validation cohort made up of roughly 19 hyperthyroidism patients plus 17 patients who later progressed to ophthalmopathy. After sampling, hyperthyroidism patients received methimazole starting at 30 mg daily, and ophthalmopathy patients received high-dose intravenous methylprednisolone. The paper reports TCR Vbeta CDR3 sequencing of approximately 140 peripheral blood samples: fewer than 50 ophthalmopathy, fewer than 85 hyperthyroidism and approximately 17 progressor patients. A discovery cohort of fewer than 110 patients, 43 with Graves' ophthalmopathy and about 60 with stable Graves' hyperthyroidism, was used to find distinguishing TCR V-J signatures. The 100 or so discovery patients were divided at random into training and test sets in a 7:3 ratio.

For CDR1 and CDR2, the germline V gene lists MGHDK and SYGVNS. The trim is 8 bases for V and 6 bases for J, with a gap of 9 bases between the germline ends. The CDR3 sequence holds 11 residues, the cysteine and phenylalanine included. Only the CDR3 part of the read is kept: 33 bases, read in frame from the first base. Points the paper makes about the study in general: In cross-validation, a model built on a 13 V-J signature told ophthalmopathy apart from stable hyperthyroidism with approximately 91% sensitivity and around 84% specificity, and in testing the same model reached 80%/75%. In validation, the model predicted progression to ophthalmopathy a median of approximately 6.3 months before onset, with approximately 68% sensitivity and about 72% specificity. Most expanded thyroid clonotypes (frequency above 0.001) were also found in blood, which suggests that blood repertoires may mirror thyroid immune responses. Sample size was not statistically predetermined, and investigators were not blinded to group allocation.

The TCR beta CDR3 regions were amplified from RNA transcripts. A first-round RT-PCR of the TCR CDR3 used the HTBI primer set with the Qiagen OneStep RT-PCR kit. Libraries were constructed in a second round of multiplex PCR, after which size selection and purification were carried out. Paired-end sequencing of the libraries was performed with 100 bp reads on an Illumina HiSeq2000. The study's own analysis went as follows. SOAPnuke was used to process the raw data, throwing out any read that contained adapters or uncalled bases, had a mean Phred below 15, or lacked an exact constant-primer or identifier match. High-quality paired reads were merged with COPE v1.2.5, and unique nucleotide sequences were defined as clonotypes. MiTCR v1.1 was used to align the clonotypes against IMGT TRBV, TRBD and TRBJ reference segments. The analysis included only V-J combinations with a frequency above 0.0001, which together covered more than 99% of the repertoires. A TCS score was defined as the ratio between F50 (clonal expansion) and ExV (chaos), using BLOSUM62-based TCRdist between CDR3 peptides within each V-J. Welch's t-statistics and random forest reduced roughly 530 V-J features to around 14, which were used in a naive Bayes classifier (R e1071). Thyroid-blood repertoire similarity was quantified with the Morisita-Horn index. TCRdb cleaned the public reads at Q25 with fastp, built clones with MiXCR and kept in-frame beta chains. Each CDR3 protein gets just one entry, which takes the most common genes and DNA from the rows behind it. These V and J calls are TCRdb output, not the study's own analysis. In this sample the table shows about 840,000 distinct CDR3 sequences, about two fifths of which occur a single time. The top ten constitute 8.9% of the sample.

Stable Graves' hyperthyroidism was defined as the absence of progression to ophthalmopathy over 18 months of follow-up. Hyperthyroidism patients were aged 18 to 65 years and newly diagnosed, with disease duration of less than 2 months. The study excluded patients with uncontrolled infections, other autoimmune diseases, pregnancy or lactation. Diagnoses were based on clinical symptoms, serum thyroxine and TRAb, thyroid ultrasound and orbital computed tomography. Ficoll-Paque density gradient centrifugation was used to isolate PBMCs from around 10 ml of fresh peripheral blood. Total RNA was extracted using Trizol reagent, and RNA quality was assessed on an Agilent 2100 Bioanalyzer. About this clonotype: Its antigen is not yet known. Base qualities are not recorded, but no much larger clone differs from it by a single base.

Source material: blood. The rearrangement combines TRBV25-1 with TRBJ2-3; the D gene assignment is ambiguous. This sequence was found in a man aged 18 to 29 with Graves' hyperthyroidism. The DNA sequence is given as TGTGCCAGCCGCGTCCGGGATACGCAGTATTTT. This gives the protein CASRVRDTQYF.